This T cell receptor (beta chain) was captured by sequencing in a study of shared clonotypes between healthy human individuals. Assay execution took place at the deep level. Sequencing was performed with immunoSEQ multiplex PCR; in TCRdb, only in-frame clones are kept and a portion is missing. This table has roughly 2.1 million clones, 85% to 95% appearing once. V was clipped by 10 bases and J by 1 base, with 16 bases between them. The CDR3 loop spans 14 amino acids. CDR1 is SGHAT and CDR2 is FQNNGV in the germline V gene. The study's findings and limits: Though the depth was large, rarefaction showed that sorted-subset sequencing was incomplete. Compared with clonotypes that all four donors shared, non-shared clonotypes had lower generation probabilities.

Only CD45RO-negative cells positively selected for CCR7 counted as naive CD8 cells, so terminally differentiated effector memory CD45RA+ cells were excluded. As concerns this clone: The antigen remains undetermined.

The sequence was collected from a man between 18 and 35 years old in good health. Some clones in this sample may be carry-over from other donors' samples. Sample: naive CD8+ T cells from PBMCs. The chain has TRBV11-2 and TRBJ1-1; D ambiguous. CDR3 sequence (DNA): TGTGCCATCTTAAGGAAGACGAAGAACACTGAAGCTTTCTTT. Translated, it gives CAILRKTKNTEAFF.